The 19 T cell receptor beta chains below were found in one sample sequenced in a study of CD8 T cells in ankylosing spondylitis. Study findings and constraints: There was a TCR beta motif, made of eight highly homologous variants, that appeared characteristic of ankylosing spondylitis blood.

TCRdb analysed the 5' RACE reads with MiXCR anew, one entry per CDR3 protein. The table records under 150,000 distinct CDR3 sequences, 15% to 20% of them present only once. Antigen specificity for these receptors is unknown. The sample was blood, either unsorted or a sorted T cell fraction (not recorded which). These receptor sequences come from a male donor with ankylosing spondylitis.

This clonotype was counted a few times. V and J are TRBV3-1 and TRBJ2-7, with D perhaps TRBD2 (6 bases). Germline V lookup: CDR1 LGHDT, CDR2 YNNKEL (reference sequence). V gave up 1 base and J gave up 5 bases, with 15 bases separating them. The CDR3 totals 15 residues. The CDR3 sequence is CASSQVGPGDDEQYF. CDR3 in DNA: TGTGCCAGCAGCCAAGTAGGGCCGGGGGATGACGAGCAGTACTTC.

This clonotype has only a few counts. The J gene is TRBJ2-1, the V gene TRBV6-2 or TRBV6-3; D possibly matches TRBD1 or TRBD2 (5 bases each). Looked up from germline, CDR1 is MNHEY and CDR2 is SVGEGT. The V gene lost 2 bases and the J gene lost 4 bases, with 27 bases spanning the gap. The CDR3 has 20 amino acids. In DNA, the CDR3 is TGTGCCAGCAGTTACGGAGCGGTTCGCAGGGTCGATCGAAAATACAATGAGCAGTTCTTC. Its translation is CASSYGAVRRVDRKYNEQFF.

This chain connects TRBV10-3 to TRBJ2-7, with D possibly matching TRBD1 (5 bases). CDR1 and CDR2 from the germline V gene are ENHRY and SYGVKD. Trimming removed 7 bases from V and 0 bases from J, with 10 bases in between. This CDR3 spans 13 amino acids. CDR3 residues: CAIKEQDSYEQYF. CDR3 nucleotide sequence: TGTGCCATCAAGGAACAGGACTCCTACGAGCAGTACTTC.

This clonotype was counted a few times. This chain connects TRBV27 to TRBJ1-5, with TRBD1 matching 9 bases. Germline loops: CDR1 MNHEY, CDR2 SMNVEV (reference sequence). The CDR3 is 18 residues long. V was pared by 6 bases and J by 0 bases, with 12 bases of the junction left unmatched. The CDR3 loop is CASRGGQGGLYSNQPQHF. Here the CDR3 DNA reads TGTGCCAGCAGGGGGGGACAGGGTGGGCTCTATAGCAATCAGCCCCAGCATTTT.

This chain connects TRBV24-1 to TRBJ2-3; D ambiguous. Trimming removed 9 bases from V and 2 bases from J, with 14 bases in between. Looked up from germline, CDR1 is KGHDR and CDR2 is SFDVKD. This CDR3 region has 14 residues. CDR3 residues: CATEPSDLTDTQYF. The DNA of the CDR3 is TGTGCCACCGAACCTTCGGACCTCACAGATACGCAGTATTTT.

This clonotype was found many times. The chain employs TRBV15 and TRBJ2-2; 8 bases line up with TRBD2. The CDR3 covers 15 residues. J lost 7 bases, V lost 2 bases, and 6 bases had no gene match. CDR1 and CDR2 (germline): LNHNV, YYDKDF (reference sequence). Written as DNA, the CDR3 is TGTGCCACCAGCAGATGGCGGGAGGCTGACGGGGAGCTGTTTTTT. Encoded protein: CATSRWREADGELFF.

The J gene is TRBJ1-3, the V gene TRBV6-5; D remains ambiguous. The CDR3 has 14 residues. Trimming took 0 bases from V and 2 from J, leaving 5 bases between them. Germline V CDR1 and CDR2: MNHEY, SVGAGI. The CDR3 spells CASSYSAAGNTIYF. In DNA form, the CDR3 reads TGTGCCAGCAGTTACTCGGCAGCTGGAAACACCATATATTTT.

This chain connects TRBV11-1 to TRBJ2-1, with 11 positions matching TRBD2. From germline, CDR1 is SGHAT and CDR2 FQDESV (reference sequence). V shed 4 bases and J 0 bases; nucleotides not matched to a gene: 8. This CDR3 is 18 amino acids long. CDR3 in amino acids: CASSSTSGVKSSYNEQFF. In DNA, the CDR3 is TGTGCCAGCAGCTCGACTAGCGGGGTAAAGAGCTCCTACAATGAGCAGTTCTTC.

This clonotype was seen at least ten times. This chain links TRBV27 with TRBJ1-1; D is ambiguous. Trimming shortened V by 3 bases and J by 6 bases, and 14 bases separated the two germline ends. Germline V gives CDR1 MNHEY, CDR2 SMNVEV (reference sequence). There are 14 residues in the CDR3. The CDR3 here is CASSLRVSGPEAFF. The CDR3 DNA reads as TGTGCCAGCAGTTTGAGGGTGTCGGGCCCTGAAGCTTTCTTT.

This clonotype was recorded at least ten times. The chain links TRBV24-1 to TRBJ2-1; maybe TRBD2 (6 bases). Trimming shortened V by 1 base and J by 3 bases, and 12 bases separated the two germline ends. CDR3 length: 16 amino acids. Germline CDR1 and CDR2: KGHDR and SFDVKD. In DNA, the CDR3 is TGTGCCACCAGTGATTTTGTTCGGGGGATCTACAATGAGCAGTTCTTC. Its translation is CATSDFVRGIYNEQFF.

There are many counts of this clonotype. The chain is built from TRBV12-3 or TRBV12-4 and TRBJ1-5; the D gene is possibly TRBD1 (6 bases). The germline V and J ends were trimmed by 4 bases and 1 base, with 11 bases remaining between them. CDR3 length: 15 amino acids. The CDR3 here is CASSYYTGSNQPQHF. CDR3 in DNA: TGTGCCAGCAGTTACTACACAGGGAGCAATCAGCCCCAGCATTTT.

This clonotype was found a few times. This chain joins TRBV28 and TRBJ1-4; a possible D gene is TRBD1 (5 bases). Per germline, CDR1 MDHEN and CDR2 SYDVKM. V was pared by 6 bases and J by 8 bases, with 10 bases between. The CDR3 consists of 12 residues. The CDR3 loop is CASRRGGEKLFF. The CDR3 DNA sequence: TGTGCCAGCAGAAGGGGTGGAGAAAAACTGTTTTTT.

The rearrangement joins TRBV12-3 or TRBV12-4 to TRBJ2-1; 11 bases match TRBD2. The CDR3 length is 17 residues. J lost 8 bases, V lost 6 bases, and 15 bases had no gene match. CDR3 coding DNA: TGTGCCAGCAGCACCGGGACTAGCGGCCCCACCAGGTATGAGCAGTTCTTC. This codes for CASSTGTSGPTRYEQFF.

The chain joins TRBV12-5 to TRBJ2-7, with unresolved D. Looked up from germline, CDR1 is LGHNT and CDR2 is FRNRAP. The CDR3 spans 14 residues. Between the trimmed V and J ends, which lost 6 bases and 0 bases, there was a span of 12 bases. The CDR3 DNA follows: TGTGCTAGTGGCATGACCGAGAGCTCCTACGAGCAGTACTTC. The encoded protein is CASGMTESSYEQYF.

This clonotype was counted between two and nine times. The gene calls are TRBV7-9 and TRBJ1-1; D not resolved. The CDR3 extends over 12 amino acids. V was trimmed by 0 bases and J by 11 bases, leaving 10 bases between them. The germline CDR1 and CDR2 sequences are SEHNR and FQNEAQ (reference sequence). The CDR3 DNA follows: TGTGCCAGCAGCTTAGCTGGGGAGGTGGCTTTCTTT. Its protein product is CASSLAGEVAFF.

This clonotype was seen only a few times. This chain links TRBV11-2 with TRBJ1-1; tentatively, D is TRBD1 (5 bases). CDR3 length: 16 amino acids. Trimming removed 4 bases at V and 0 bases at J, with 15 bases between. From germline, CDR1 is SGHAT and CDR2 FQNNGV. The CDR3 DNA sequence: TGTGCCAGCAGCTACCGGTATGGGGCGCTGAACACTGAAGCTTTCTTT. Translating it yields CASSYRYGALNTEAFF.

The chain is built from TRBV10-3 and TRBJ2-5; D possibly corresponds to TRBD2 (5 bases). The germline CDR1 and CDR2 sequences are ENHRY and SYGVKD. V dropped 8 bases and J dropped 2 bases, with 12 bases sitting between them. This CDR3 is 13 amino acids long. The CDR3 spells CAIGPPGQETQYF. The CDR3, as DNA: TGTGCCATCGGTCCGCCGGGACAAGAGACCCAGTACTTC.

This chain joins TRBV5-1 and TRBJ1-2, with 7 positions matching TRBD1. Germline V gives CDR1 SGHRS, CDR2 YFSETQ. Trimming at V came to 4 bases and at J to 4 bases, leaving 7 bases not matched to a gene. The CDR3 covers 14 residues. CDR3 protein: CASSPGQPIYGYTF. For the CDR3, the DNA is TGCGCCAGCAGCCCGGGACAGCCAATCTATGGCTACACCTTC.

The sample holds many counts of this clonotype. The rearrangement links TRBV12-3 or TRBV12-4 to TRBJ2-1, with D maybe TRBD1 (5 bases). The V end was cut by 7 bases, the J end by 3 bases, with 19 bases between. This CDR3 is built from 16 residues. The CDR3 loop reads CASTYSQGMVYNEQFF. The CDR3 DNA sequence: TGTGCCAGCACCTACAGCCAGGGAATGGTCTACAATGAGCAGTTCTTC.